Detailed here is one T cell receptor beta chain. The antigen is unknown. The CDR3 contains 12 residues. CDR1 is SNHLY, CDR2 FYNNEI, per germline. V shed 7 bases and J shed 5 bases, with 12 bases lying between them. Time point reported: week 35, safety follow-up. Mutant IDH1 20-mer peptide, at 300 ug, made up each vaccine dose, with topical imiquimod. These data belong to a study of a mutant IDH1 vaccine in newly diagnosed glioma. TCRdb's copy holds only in-frame clones and misses some; the assay was immunoSEQ multiplex PCR. Altogether approximately 45,000 clones are present, more than 75% being singletons, with the ten largest covering around 6%. Study-level findings and limits: In about 94% of patients, immune responses induced by the vaccine occurred.

The input for sequencing was PBMCs, taken from a glioma patient whose treatment included an IDH1 peptide vaccine. The chain recombines TRBV2 with TRBJ2-7; the D is unclear. The receptor was derived from a woman aged 40 to 55 with glioma. DNA for the CDR3: TGTGCCAGCACCCCCACGGCCAACGAGCAGTACTTC. Its protein is CASTPTANEQYF.